The T cell receptor (beta chain) described here comes from a study of memory CD4+ T cells and cytomegalovirus serostatus (dated by TCRdb to about 2019). As for the study more broadly: The 35 or so healthy Belgian adults in the cohort included 9 who were CMV seropositive and 24 who were CMV seronegative. To replicate a published TCR-based CMV serostatus classifier, the study sequenced CD4+ memory TCRbeta repertoires from a Belgian cohort whose cytomegalovirus serostatus was known.

A FACSAria II was used to sort memory CD4+ T cells, defined as single viable CD3+CD4+CD8-CD45RO+ cells. CMV serostatus was determined with a Roche Elecsys assay detecting serum IgG against CMV pp150, pp28, p38 and p52. Once the samples were thawed, total CD4+ T cells were enriched through positive selection using CD4 magnetic microbeads. The samples came from a different study that was designed specifically to examine the CD4+ T cell memory repertoire. Peripheral blood mononuclear cells were isolated and cryopreserved following standard operating procedures; serum was stored at -80 °C. CD3-PerCP (BW264/56), CD4-APC (RPA-T4), CD45RO-PE (UCHT1) and CD8-Pacific Orange (3B5) antibodies were used for staining, and non-viable cells were excluded with Sytox blue. The Quick-DNA Microprep Kit was used to extract genomic DNA from the sorted cells. TCRbeta DNA was amplified with the immunoSEQ hsTCRbeta kit following the manufacturer's protocol. An Illumina MiSeq instrument was used to sequence the TCRbeta libraries. As for the authors' bioinformatics: Following removal of out-of-frame sequences, 2,204,828 distinct TCRbeta sequences were retained, with an average of roughly 70,000 per individual. Each individual was scored by the count of fewer than 200 previously reported CMV-associated TCRbeta sequences and the total productive distinct TCRbeta count. A beta-binomial model was reimplemented in Python, and scikit-learn random forests with default parameters were trained on US cohort data. Classifier performance on the Belgian cohort was summarized as median AUC with percentile confidence intervals over 10,000 bootstrap iterations. TCRdb mirrors the immuneACCESS table, restricted to in-frame sequences. Some clones are absent from its copies; in checked studies, under half trace to an unresolved V gene, and the reason for the others is unknown. D and trimming come from the DNA, and the V and J calls and clone size come from that table. Within this sample are about 57,000 clones, with 65% to 80% of them counted one time only. The ten largest clones capture 0.82% of the sample.

What the work shows at the level of the full study, not this receptor alone: The original-framework classifier achieved a median bootstrapped AUC of approximately 0.96 with a 95% CI of 0.76-1.00 on the Belgian cohort. Results were interpreted as suggesting that the CMV-associated TCR signature is largely present in the CD4+ memory repertoire. For predicting CMV serostatus, the median bootstrapped AUC was roughly 0.95 using the original framework and approximately 0.91 using a US-trained random forest. Among the 160 or so previously reported CMV-associated TCRbeta sequences, some 69 showed up in the CD4+ memory repertoires, with each one found in between one and five individuals. Only CD4+CD45RO+ memory cells were sequenced, in contrast to the original study, which included naive and memory CD4+ and CD8+ populations.

Concerning this clone: Its antigen target is currently unknown. There are no base qualities to consult, and no much larger clone falls within one base.

V loses 3 bases, J loses 8 bases, and the germline ends lie 13 bases apart. The CDR3 runs 14 residues from the cysteine to the phenylalanine. Only CDR3 DNA is held: 42 bases, read in frame from base 1. CDR1 and CDR2, looked up from the germline V gene, are SGHTA and FQGNSA. This sequence was found in an adult in good health and CMV-seronegative. Here the chain combines TRBV7-2 and TRBJ1-4, with an unclear D gene assignment. Material: memory CD4+ T cells from blood. The DNA sequence follows: TGTGCCAGCAGCTTTGTGGGCATCAAGGAAAAACTGTTTTTT. Translated, it gives CASSFVGIKEKLFF.